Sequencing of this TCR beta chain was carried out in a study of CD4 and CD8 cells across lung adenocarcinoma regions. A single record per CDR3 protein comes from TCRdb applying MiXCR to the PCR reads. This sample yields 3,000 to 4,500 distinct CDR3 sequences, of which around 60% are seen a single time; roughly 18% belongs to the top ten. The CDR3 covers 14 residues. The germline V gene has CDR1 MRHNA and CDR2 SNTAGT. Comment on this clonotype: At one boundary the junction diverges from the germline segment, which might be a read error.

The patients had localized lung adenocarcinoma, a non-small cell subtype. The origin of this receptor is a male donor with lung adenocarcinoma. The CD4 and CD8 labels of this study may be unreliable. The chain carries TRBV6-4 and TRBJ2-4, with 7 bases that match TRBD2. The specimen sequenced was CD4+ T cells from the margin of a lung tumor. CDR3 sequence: CAGTGRLAKDTQYF. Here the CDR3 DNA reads TGTGCCGGCACGGGGCGACTAGCCAAAGACACGCAGTATTTC.